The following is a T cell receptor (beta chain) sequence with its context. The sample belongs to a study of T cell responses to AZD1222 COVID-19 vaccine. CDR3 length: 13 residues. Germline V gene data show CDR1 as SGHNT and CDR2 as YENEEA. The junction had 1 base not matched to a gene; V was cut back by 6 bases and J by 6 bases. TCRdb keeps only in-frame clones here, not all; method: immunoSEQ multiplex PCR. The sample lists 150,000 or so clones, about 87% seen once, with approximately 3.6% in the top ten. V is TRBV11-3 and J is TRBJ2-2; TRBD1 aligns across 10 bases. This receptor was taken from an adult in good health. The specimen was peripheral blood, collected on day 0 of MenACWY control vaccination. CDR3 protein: CASRGTGAGELFF. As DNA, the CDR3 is TGTGCCAGCAGGGGGACAGGGGCCGGGGAGCTGTTTTTT.